This T cell receptor beta chain was documented in a study of T cell repertoires in cytomegalovirus infection. Turning to the study itself: HLA-C-restricted CMV epitopes, recently identified, and well-studied HLA-B-restricted ones were used by the study.

This clonotype was counted a few times. Its antigen remains unknown. Whole-study findings and limits: Summed public TCR beta family frequency identified CMV carriers bearing the relevant HLA. Clonotypes of TCR beta that were HLA-C-restricted and CMV-specific dominated the ex vivo response.

CDR1 and CDR2 from the germline V gene are LNHNV and YYDKDF (reference sequence). The V gene lost 0 bases and the J gene lost 6 bases, with 14 bases spanning the gap. The CDR3 loop spans 15 amino acids. TCRdb re-derived calls from the reads in MiXCR, one entry per CDR3 protein. This table has roughly 800,000 distinct CDR3 sequences, 29% appearing once. The source is a human donor in good health (CMV status not recorded). Some clones in this sample may be carry-over from other donors' samples. The genes are TRBV15 and TRBJ1-2; tentatively, D is TRBD1 (6 bases). This specimen was cultured CD8+ T cells from PBMCs, taken from culture after CMV antigen stimulation. Written as DNA, the CDR3 is TGTGCCACCAGCAGAGATGTGGCGGGGGCGGATGGCTACACCTTC. Translated: CATSRDVAGADGYTF.